Sequencing of this T cell receptor beta chain was carried out in a study of tumor-infiltrating lymphocytes in glioblastoma multiforme (TCRdb year 2017). In terms of the full investigation: To find out whether intratumoral genomic heterogeneity fosters TIL diversity, the study jointly investigated somatic mutations, TIL diversity and immune response activity.

For each of the roughly 9 tumor samples, the AllPrep DNA/RNA mini kit was used to purify genomic DNA and total RNA simultaneously. Every RNA sample had an OD 260/280 ratio above 1.9 and an RNA integrity number above 6.5. TCRB libraries were built from RNA via three nested multiplex PCR rounds using a modified ARM-PCR protocol with multiple V-beta primers and a C-beta primer. Starting from approximately 0.46 ug of total RNA, TCRB-specific cDNA was synthesized using ProtoScript II Reverse Transcriptase and a C-beta primer. The description of the TCRB libraries did not mention any unique molecular identifiers. In the third PCR, barcodes and adapters were added over around 24 cycles with Deep VentR (exo-) polymerase, after which 250-500 bp bands were gel purified. TCRB libraries were sequenced with 250 bp paired-end reads on an Illumina HiSeq 2500. As for how the authors treated the data: Reads were cleaned with Trimmomatic, merged with FLASH, assigned V, D and J segments with MiGEC, and analyzed with VDJtools. Repertoire diversity was quantified with the Shannon-Wiener diversity index calculated using VDJtools. Starting from the raw public reads, TCRdb applied fastp trimming at Q25, assembled clones with MiXCR and retained in-frame beta chains. A single entry per CDR3 protein holds the most common genes and DNA from its merged rows. TCRdb's processing, not the authors', yielded these V and J calls. The sample has about 10,000 distinct CDR3 sequences on record, 55% to 80% of them singletons. Clones ranked in the top ten supply around 29% of the sample.

This clonotype appeared once. Its antigen has not been determined. No base qualities exist here, and no much larger clone lies one base off it. A solitary read yields weak support. V is reduced by 6 bases and J by 3 bases, leaving a spacing of 12 bases between them. Per the germline V gene, MNHNS is the CDR1 and SASEGT is the CDR2. From the cysteine up to the phenylalanine, the CDR3 has a length of 13 residues. Solely the CDR3 DNA is kept, with 39 bases framed from the first base. General findings and caveats noted by the study authors: Because T cells carry unequal numbers of TCR transcripts, RNA-based TCR sequencing may distort clone frequencies. The authors noted that sorting T cells into functional subsets, which was not done in the study, would be a future improvement. Only one glioblastoma patient was included in the TCR and somatic mutation analysis, limiting generalizability.

The sequencing sample was made of brain tumor tissue. The source of this sequence is a male donor with glioblastoma. The sequence joins TRBV6-1 to TRBJ2-7; the D gene identity is not certain. CDR3 region: CASRGSIDYEQYF. The nucleotides read TGTGCCAGCAGGGGGTCGATCGACTACGAGCAGTACTTC.